Below, one T cell receptor (beta chain) is given with its context. Assay used: immunoSEQ multiplex PCR; TCRdb lists only in-frame clones, some missing. The sample contains 90,000 to 120,000 clones, around 68% of which appear only once. Per the germline V gene, CDR1 is MGHRA and CDR2 is YSYEKL. V lost 6 bases and J lost 0; bases outside the gene matches: 3. The CDR3 is 15 residues long. The sample originates from a study of shared clonotypes between healthy human individuals. The gene calls are TRBV4-1 and TRBJ2-2; TRBD1 agrees at 8 bases. The receptor's source is a woman aged 30 to 39 in good health. Sequenced sample: memory CD8+ T cells sorted from blood. Subset: CD45RO+ cells pooled with CCR7-negative TemRA cells. For the CDR3, the DNA is TGCGCCAGCAGAACAGGGGGTCCGAACACCGGGGAGCTGTTTTTT. The encoded protein is CASRTGGPNTGELFF.